What follows are 7 T cell receptor beta chains derived from one specimen sequenced in a study of T cells in Graves' hyperthyroidism and ophthalmopathy. RNA transcripts were the template for amplifying TCR beta CDR3 regions. First-round RT-PCR targeting the TCR CDR3 was performed with the HTBI primer set. TCRdb called the multiplex PCR reads again in MiXCR, with one record for every CDR3 protein. The repertoire holds approximately 620,000 distinct CDR3 sequences, more than 11% seen once, with more than 4.5% in the top ten. The sequenced sample was blood. These receptors came from a woman between 25 and 40 years old with Graves' hyperthyroidism that later progressed to Graves' ophthalmopathy.

V and J are TRBV19 and TRBJ2-7, with D possibly TRBD2 on 6 matching bases. V dropped 7 bases and J dropped 4 bases, with 17 bases sitting between them. The CDR3 sequence is 14 residues long. Germline V CDR1 and CDR2: LNHDA, SQIVND (reference sequence). The CDR3 loop is CASTLRGSGYEQYF. The CDR3 DNA reads as TGTGCCAGTACCCTACGGGGGTCTGGGTACGAGCAGTACTTC.

This clonotype was observed a handful of times. This rearrangement joins TRBV2 to TRBJ2-2; D is possibly TRBD1 (6 bases). Germline assignment: CDR1 SNHLY and CDR2 FYNNEI. V was clipped by 6 bases and J by 2 bases, with 13 bases between them. The CDR3 consists of 15 residues. The CDR3 DNA follows: TGTGCCAGCAGCTACCGGGACACCAACACCGGGGAGCTGTTTTTT. This gives the protein CASSYRDTNTGELFF. The variable domain in full, with the rest retrieved from reference TRBV2 and TRBJ2-2, is EPEVTQTPSHQVTQMGQEVILRCVPISNHLYFYWYRQILGQKVEFLVSFYNNEISEKSEIFDDQFSVERPDGSNFTLKIRSTKLEDSAMYFCASSYRDTNTGELFFGEGSRLTVL.

This clonotype was observed a handful of times. The rearrangement links TRBV6-5 to TRBJ1-6; unclear D gene. Germline V lookup: CDR1 MNHEY, CDR2 SVGAGI. CDR3 length equals 17 residues. Trimming stripped 0 bases from V and 5 bases from J, with 14 bases between. The CDR3: CASSYSIDSGNNSPLHF. The DNA for the CDR3 is TGTGCCAGCAGTTACTCTATCGATTCAGGCAATAATTCACCCCTCCACTTT.

This CDR3 reads CASSSDRGIQPQHF. CDR3 nucleotides: TGTGCCAGCTCATCTGACAGGGGAATTCAGCCCCAGCATTTT. The J gene is TRBJ1-5, the V gene TRBV18; 8 bases are shared with TRBD1. Germline loops: CDR1 KGHSH, CDR2 LQKENI. The CDR3 is 14 residues long. J lost 6 bases, V lost 5 bases, and 6 bases had no gene match.

In its sample, this clonotype was seen many times. The genes are TRBV3-1 and TRBJ2-3; 7 nucleotides align to TRBD1. V lost 2 bases, J lost 2 bases, and 13 bases stayed unmatched. Per the germline V gene, CDR1 is LGHDT and CDR2 is YNNKEL (reference sequence). The CDR3 runs 18 residues. The DNA of the CDR3 is TGTGCCAGCAGCCAACTAGATAGGGGGCTTCCCTTCACAGATACGCAGTATTTT. This translates into CASSQLDRGLPFTDTQYF.

A few counts support this clonotype. The rearrangement joins TRBV3-1 to TRBJ2-2; D gene unclear. The CDR3 contains 17 residues. V was cut by 1 base and J by 3 bases, with 15 bases left in between. Germline CDR1 LGHDT, CDR2 YNNKEL (reference sequence). DNA for the CDR3: TGTGCCAGCAGCCAAGTCCCGGGTGCCAGAGACACCGGGGAGCTGTTTTTT. Its translation is CASSQVPGARDTGELFF.

This clonotype was picked up many times. The CDR3 region has the DNA TGTGCCATCAGTGAGTCACAGGGGGCCGACGAGCAGTACTTC. This translates into CAISESQGADEQYF. J is TRBJ2-7 and V is TRBV10-3; the match to TRBD1 covers 9 bases. The CDR3 is 14 amino acids. Germline trimming cut 0 bases from V and 5 bases from J; bases unmatched to any gene: 2. The V gene's germline CDR1 is ENHRY and CDR2 SYGVKD.